This is a list of T cell receptor beta chains from one sample in a study of post-analysis software for immune sequencing data. One entry per CDR3 protein results from TCRdb running MiXCR on the PCR reads. The sample shows about 200,000 distinct CDR3 sequences, around 29% of them seen only once. The sequenced sample was blood. The receptors derive from a girl younger than 18 with multiple sclerosis. Each CDR3 is given with its conserved first and last residue. The D gene is left open where the match is weak. Some rows have no size entry. The others give once, few or many, or a class for an expanded clone.

abundance,d_gene,j_gene,v_gene,CDR3aa,CDR3nt
many,-,TRBJ1-2,TRBV20-1,CSAAGEELNYGYTF,TGCAGTGCCGCCGGAGAAGAACTAAACTATGGCTACACCTTC
few,-,TRBJ2-7,TRBV27,CASSVRGAGGVGQYF,TGTGCCAGCAGCGTCCGGGGGGCAGGTGGAGTCGGGCAGTACTTC
-,TRBD2,TRBJ2-3,TRBV7-2,CASSSGLAGDTQYF,TGTGCCAGCAGCTCGGGACTAGCCGGAGATACGCAGTATTTT
many,TRBD1,TRBJ2-1,TRBV6-5,CASRGQGKRVGNEQFF,TGTGCCAGCAGGGGACAGGGGAAGCGTGTAGGCAATGAGCAGTTCTTC
many,TRBD1,TRBJ1-2,TRBV28,CASSLLGQGDGYTF,TGTGCCAGCAGTTTACTCGGACAGGGGGATGGCTACACCTTC
-,TRBD1,TRBJ1-2,TRBV6-5,CASSQLGGTVVGYTF,TGTGCCAGCAGTCAACTGGGAGGGACAGTGGTCGGCTACACCTTC
-,TRBD1,TRBJ1-2,TRBV6-6,CASIGQGRYGYTF,TGTGCCAGCATAGGACAGGGACGGTATGGCTACACCTTC
few,-,TRBJ1-6,TRBV5-1,CASSLDHSSQALHF,TGCGCCAGCAGCTTGGACCATAGCTCTCAGGCCCTCCACTTT
few,TRBD1,TRBJ2-7,TRBV2,CAGKGQGAYEQYF,TGTGCCGGGAAGGGACAGGGGGCTTACGAGCAGTACTTC
-,-,TRBJ2-3,TRBV3-1,CASSHGVITDTQYF,TGTGCCAGCAGCCACGGGGTAATCACAGATACGCAGTATTTT
few,-,TRBJ2-1,TRBV11-3,CASSSQGKSSYNEQFF,TGTGCCAGCAGCTCCCAAGGAAAGAGCTCCTACAATGAGCAGTTCTTC
-,-,TRBJ1-4,TRBV15,CATSRINDATNEKLFF,TGTGCCACCAGCAGAATCAATGATGCAACTAATGAAAAACTGTTTTTT
many,TRBD2,TRBJ2-7,TRBV20-1,CSADRTSGVYEQYF,TGCAGTGCCGACCGGACTAGCGGGGTCTACGAGCAGTACTTC
many,-,TRBJ2-3,TRBV5-1,CASSRDGGTDTQYF,TGCGCCAGCAGCAGAGACGGAGGCACAGATACGCAGTATTTT
-,-,TRBJ2-7,TRBV27,CASSLHRPGESYEQYF,TGTGCCAGCAGTTTGCACCGCCCAGGGGAGAGCTACGAGCAGTACTTC
-,TRBD1,TRBJ1-2,TRBV9,CASSGGDRAKGYTF,TGTGCCAGCAGCGGAGGGGACAGGGCGAAAGGCTACACCTTC
-,-,TRBJ1-2,TRBV25-1,CASSQFGAGSQHYGYTF,TGTGCCAGCAGTCAGTTTGGGGCAGGCTCACAACACTATGGCTACACCTTC
-,TRBD1,TRBJ1-1,TRBV6-4,CASTSDRDTEAFF,TGTGCCAGCACCTCGGACAGGGACACTGAAGCTTTCTTT
-,-,TRBJ1-2,TRBV7-9,CASSPGRNYDYTF,TGTGCCAGCAGCCCGGGACGGAACTATGACTACACCTTC
-,-,TRBJ2-3,TRBV29-1,CSVEEGTGGVSGVWADTQYF,TGCAGCGTTGAAGAAGGGACAGGCGGGGTCAGCGGGGTCTGGGCAGATACGCAGTATTTT
many,-,TRBJ2-7,TRBV28,CASSDAGGGSYYEQYF,TGTGCCAGCTCCGACGCCGGCGGAGGATCATACTACGAGCAGTACTTC
-,TRBD2,TRBJ2-7,TRBV6-6,CATRGLAVSYEQYF,TGTGCCACTCGGGGCCTAGCGGTCTCCTACGAGCAGTACTTC
few,-,TRBJ1-2,TRBV25-1,CASRSDPTYGYTF,TGTGCCAGCAGATCGGACCCTACGTATGGCTACACCTTC
many,-,TRBJ2-5,TRBV21-1,CASMGNQETQYF,TGTGCCAGCATGGGGAACCAAGAGACCCAGTACTTC
few,-,TRBJ2-3,TRBV20-1,CSARSGASTDTQYF,TGCAGTGCCCGGTCAGGGGCGAGTACAGATACGCAGTATTTT
-,TRBD1,TRBJ1-1,TRBV5-1,CASSFGQGLTEAFF,TGCGCCAGCAGCTTCGGACAGGGCCTTACTGAAGCTTTCTTT
-,TRBD2,TRBJ2-7,TRBV20-1,CSARDLLAAPYEQYF,TGCAGTGCTAGAGACCTCCTAGCGGCCCCCTACGAGCAGTACTTC
many,TRBD1,TRBJ2-1,TRBV29-1,CSAESTGSGYNEQFF,TGCAGCGCCGAATCGACAGGGTCGGGGTACAATGAGCAGTTCTTC
many,-,TRBJ1-2,TRBV10-3,CAIGRGQDYGYTF,TGTGCCATCGGCCGGGGTCAGGACTATGGCTACACCTTC
-,-,TRBJ2-6,TRBV24-1,CATSPNTGPLSGANVLTF,TGTGCCACCTCCCCCAATACAGGGCCCCTCTCTGGGGCCAACGTCCTGACTTTC
few,-,TRBJ1-2,TRBV15,CATSRSPWEYYGYTF,TGTGCCACCAGCAGATCTCCGTGGGAGTACTATGGCTACACCTTC
-,-,TRBJ2-7,TRBV28,CASSLVGLRQVKSYEQYF,TGTGCCAGCAGTTTGGTAGGGCTGCGGCAGGTGAAATCCTACGAGCAGTACTTC
many,-,TRBJ1-2,TRBV20-1,CSVGVGSQSLYGYTF,TGCAGTGTAGGAGTGGGGAGTCAATCTCTCTATGGCTACACCTTC
-,TRBD1,TRBJ2-3,TRBV24-1,CATSDPPGTGSTDTQYF,TGTGCCACCAGTGATCCGCCGGGGACAGGGAGCACAGATACGCAGTATTTT
-,-,TRBJ2-7,TRBV2,CASCSGLAPYEQYF,TGTGCCAGCTGTTCGGGACTGGCCCCCTACGAGCAGTACTTC
-,-,TRBJ2-1,TRBV5-1,CTSSSADFSGSNEQFF,TGCACCAGCAGCTCGGCCGACTTCTCTGGGAGCAATGAGCAGTTCTTC
-,TRBD1,TRBJ2-4,TRBV20-1,CSVQERTGDKNIQYF,TGCAGTGTCCAAGAGAGGACAGGGGACAAAAACATTCAGTACTTC
once,-,TRBJ2-3,TRBV20-1,CSARLTPPMRADTQYF,TGCAGTGCTAGACTAACACCTCCCATGAGGGCAGATACGCAGTATTTT
many,-,TRBJ1-2,TRBV29-1,CSAWTANYGYTF,TGCAGCGCTTGGACAGCCAACTATGGCTACACCTTC